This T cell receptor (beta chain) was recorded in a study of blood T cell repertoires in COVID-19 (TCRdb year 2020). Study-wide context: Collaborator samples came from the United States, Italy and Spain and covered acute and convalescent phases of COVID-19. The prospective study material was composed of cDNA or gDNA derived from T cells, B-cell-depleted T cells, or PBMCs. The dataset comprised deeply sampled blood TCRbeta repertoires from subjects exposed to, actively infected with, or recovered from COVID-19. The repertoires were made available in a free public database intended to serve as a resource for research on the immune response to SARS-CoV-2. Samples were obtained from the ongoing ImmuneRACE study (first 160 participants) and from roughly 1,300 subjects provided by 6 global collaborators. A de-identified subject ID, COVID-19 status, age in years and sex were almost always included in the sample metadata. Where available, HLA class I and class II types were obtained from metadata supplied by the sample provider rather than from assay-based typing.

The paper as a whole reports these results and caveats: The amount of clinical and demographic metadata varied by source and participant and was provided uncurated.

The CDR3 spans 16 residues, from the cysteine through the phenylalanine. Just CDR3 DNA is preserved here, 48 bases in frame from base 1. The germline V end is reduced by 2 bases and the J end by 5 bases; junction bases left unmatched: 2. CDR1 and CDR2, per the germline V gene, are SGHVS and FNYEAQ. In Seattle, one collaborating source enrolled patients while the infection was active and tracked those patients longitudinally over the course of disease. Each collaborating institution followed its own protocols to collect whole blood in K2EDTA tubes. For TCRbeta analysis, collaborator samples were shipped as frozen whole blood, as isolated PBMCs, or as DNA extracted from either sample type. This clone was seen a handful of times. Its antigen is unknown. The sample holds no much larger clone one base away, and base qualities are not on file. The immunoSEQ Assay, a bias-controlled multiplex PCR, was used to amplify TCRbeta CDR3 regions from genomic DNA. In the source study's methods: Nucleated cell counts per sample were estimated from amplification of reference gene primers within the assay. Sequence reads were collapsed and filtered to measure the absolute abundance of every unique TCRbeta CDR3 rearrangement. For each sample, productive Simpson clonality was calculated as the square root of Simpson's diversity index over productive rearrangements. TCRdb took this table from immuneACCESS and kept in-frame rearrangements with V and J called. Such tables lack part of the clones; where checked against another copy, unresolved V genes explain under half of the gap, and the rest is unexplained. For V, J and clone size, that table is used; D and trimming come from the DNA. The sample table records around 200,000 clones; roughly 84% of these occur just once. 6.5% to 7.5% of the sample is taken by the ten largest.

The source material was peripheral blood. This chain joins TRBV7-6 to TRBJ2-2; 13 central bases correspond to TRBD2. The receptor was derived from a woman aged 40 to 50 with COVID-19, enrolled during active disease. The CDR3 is CASSLRTSGSTGELFF. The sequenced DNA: TGTGCCAGCAGCTTAAGGACTAGCGGGAGTACCGGGGAGCTGTTTTTT.